This TCR beta chain emerged from a study of T-cell reconstitution after alpha-beta-depleted transplantation in children. General study results and limits: By one year post-transplant, T-cell counts and diversity largely arose from T cells that were newly produced.

For TCRbeta, the library was prepared with unique molecular identifiers. TCRdb reprocessed the PCR reads via MiXCR and lists one record per CDR3 protein. The data contain more than 200,000 distinct CDR3 sequences, about 8.4% of them singletons. Concerning this clonotype itself: Its antigen is not known.

The sample here was PBMCs, mostly from graft donor cells, taken 360 days after TCRalphabeta/CD19-depleted stem cell transplant. This sequence originates from a male patient aged 2-10 years who had a stem cell transplant for acute myeloid leukemia, so the T cells may come from the graft donor.

Here the CDR3 reads CSALQDRGLGETQYF. In DNA form, the CDR3 reads TGCAGTGCCCTTCAGGACAGGGGGCTAGGAGAGACCCAGTACTTC. The chain recombines TRBV20-1 with TRBJ2-5; 11 positions agree with TRBD1. CDR3 length: 15 residues. V trimming: 6 bases; J trimming: 4 bases; junction bases outside the gene matches: 10. CDR1 is DFQATT and CDR2 is SNEGSKA in the germline V gene (reference sequence).